These 11 T cell receptor beta chains originate from one sample sequenced in a study of blood T cell repertoires in COVID-19 (dated by TCRdb to between 2020 and 2021). The library came from the immunoSEQ multiplex PCR assay. In its TCRdb copy, this immuneACCESS table keeps in-frame sequences only and misses some clones. Where compared with another copy, unresolved V genes explain less than half of these, and the others have no known cause. The sample table shows over 350,000 clones, and 70% to 90% are seen once. About 2% of the sample goes to the ten largest clones. The sequencing input was PBMCs or T cells enriched from blood (not recorded which). These receptors were obtained from a woman aged 18 to 35 with acute COVID-19.

The rearrangement joins TRBV7-2 to TRBJ2-1; D gene ambiguous. The germline V gene encodes CDR1 SGHTA and CDR2 FQGNSA. The CDR3 spans 13 residues. V was shortened by 5 bases and J by 6 bases, with 11 bases between the two germline ends. The CDR3 region has the DNA TGTGCCAGCAGCCCCCCCGGCGGCAATGAGCAGTTCTTC. Its translation is CASSPPGGNEQFF.

The genes are TRBV5-4 and TRBJ1-4; the D is unclear. V was clipped by 4 bases and J by 2 bases, with 15 bases between them. The CDR3 runs to 16 residues. From germline, CDR1 is SGHNT and CDR2 YYREEE (reference sequence). CDR3 amino acids: CASSEEYGFTNEKLFF. The DNA of the CDR3 is TGTGCCAGCAGCGAAGAATACGGTTTCACTAATGAAAAACTGTTTTTT.

The rearrangement links TRBV19 to TRBJ1-2; a weak D match, TRBD1 (5 bases). CDR1 and CDR2 from the germline V gene are LNHDA and SQIVND (reference sequence). The V gene lost 3 bases and the J gene lost 2 bases, with 10 bases spanning the gap. The CDR3 extends over 14 amino acids. The CDR3 reads CASSMPGQNYGYTF. CDR3 coding DNA: TGTGCCAGTAGTATGCCCGGACAAAACTATGGCTACACCTTC. The complete variable domain, with remaining parts taken from reference TRBV19 and TRBJ1-2, reads DGGITQSPKYLFRKEGQNVTLSCEQNLNHDAMYWYRQDPGQGLRLIYYSQIVNDFQKGDIAEGYSVSREKKESFPLTVTSAQKNPTAFYLCASSMPGQNYGYTFGSGTRLTVV.

The chain joins TRBV5-4 to TRBJ2-7; 9 bases align to TRBD1. V lost 4 bases, J lost 3 bases, and 5 bases stayed unmatched. Per the germline V gene, CDR1 is SGHNT and CDR2 is YYREEE (reference sequence). The CDR3 extends over 14 amino acids. The CDR3 DNA is TGTGCCAGCAGCCGTGACAGGGGGGACTACGAGCAGTACTTC. It is translated as CASSRDRGDYEQYF.

The DNA for the CDR3 is TGTGCCAGCAGCTCAGGATACCAAGAGACCCAGTACTTC. As protein: CASSSGYQETQYF. The V call is TRBV7-9, the J call TRBJ2-5; unclear D gene. Trimming took off 4 bases at V and 0 bases at J, with 6 bases between the two ends. CDR1 and CDR2 from the germline V gene are SEHNR and FQNEAQ (reference sequence). CDR3 size: 13 residues.

This clone was counted a single time. The chain combines TRBV18 with TRBJ1-2; D gene uncertain. Germline CDR1 and CDR2: KGHSH and LQKENI. CDR3 length equals 14 residues. Between the trimmed V and J ends, which lost 0 bases and 7 bases, there was a span of 12 bases. CDR3 loop: CASSPPPGIRGYTF. The CDR3 DNA sequence: TGTGCCAGCTCACCACCTCCGGGTATTCGTGGCTACACCTTC.

The V and J genes are TRBV29-1 and TRBJ1-1; unclear D gene. The germline CDR1 and CDR2 sequences are SQVTM and ANQGSEA. Deletions cut 5 bases from V and 1 base from J, with 14 bases between. The CDR3 length is 14 residues. CDR3 nucleotides: TGCAGCGTTCTAAGGGCGGGTACGAACACTGAAGCTTTCTTT. Translation gives CSVLRAGTNTEAFF. The entire variable domain, with the rest obtained from reference TRBV29-1 and TRBJ1-1, is as follows: SAVISQKPSRDICQRGTSLTIQCQVDSQVTMMFWYRQQPGQSLTLIATANQGSEATYESGFVIDKFPISRPNLTFSTLTVSNMSPEDSSIYLCSVLRAGTNTEAFFGQGTRLTVV.

The J gene is TRBJ1-1, the V gene TRBV5-1; D remains ambiguous. CDR3 size: 15 residues. CDR1 and CDR2 (germline): SGHRS, YFSETQ. V was shortened by 1 base and J by 5 bases, with 15 bases between the two germline ends. CDR3 nucleotide sequence: TGCGCCAGCAGCTTGAGGGAGAAGCCGGGGACTGAAGCTTTCTTT. Translated, it gives CASSLREKPGTEAFF.

The DNA of the CDR3 is TGTGCCAGTAGTATATCTCATAAGGGACAGGGGGTTAACAATGAGCAGTTCTTC. It encodes CASSISHKGQGVNNEQFF. V usage is TRBV19 and J usage is TRBJ2-1; 11 bases align to TRBD1. In germline, CDR1 is LNHDA, CDR2 SQIVND (reference sequence). V lost 2 bases to trimming and J lost 5 bases; unmatched junction nucleotides: 11. The CDR3 runs 18 residues. Full variable domain (outside the CDR3, taken from reference TRBV19 and TRBJ2-1): DGGITQSPKYLFRKEGQNVTLSCEQNLNHDAMYWYRQDPGQGLRLIYYSQIVNDFQKGDIAEGYSVSREKKESFPLTVTSAQKNPTAFYLCASSISHKGQGVNNEQFFGPGTRLTVL.

This clone appeared once. This chain joins TRBV7-9 and TRBJ2-2; no firm D call. This CDR3 spans 12 amino acids. Trimming removed 7 bases at V and 3 bases at J, with 6 bases between. Germline V gene lookup returns CDR1 SEHNR and CDR2 FQNEAQ (reference sequence). The CDR3 DNA reads as TGTGCCAGCACCCAGGACACCGGGGAGCTGTTTTTT. Its translation: CASTQDTGELFF.

This clone was seen a single time. This sequence joins TRBV18 and TRBJ2-7, with D maybe TRBD1 (5 bases). The length of the CDR3 is 15 residues. V lost 2 bases and J 2 bases, leaving 13 bases between the germline ends. CDR1 is KGHSH and CDR2 is LQKENI in the germline V gene. Written as DNA, the CDR3 is TGTGCCAGCTCACCAGGGGCAGGTGAAGCCTACGAGCAGTACTTC. It codes for CASSPGAGEAYEQYF.